These 17 T cell receptor beta chains were sequenced from one sample in a study of radiotherapy plus CTLA-4 blockade in lung cancer. Generated by immunoSEQ multiplex PCR, the TCRdb table keeps only in-frame clones and is missing some. The sample shows 39,000 or so clones, about 80% of them seen only once. The sequencing used peripheral blood, collected from a patient treated with radiotherapy plus ipilimumab. The source of these receptors is a human donor with non-small cell lung cancer who had stable disease on radiotherapy plus ipilimumab.

This chain joins TRBV18 and TRBJ1-1; 7 bases line up with TRBD1. The CDR3 is made up of 15 amino acids. J gave up 0 bases and V 2 bases, and 3 bases lay outside the gene matches. CDR1 and CDR2 from the germline V gene are KGHSH and LQKENI. The CDR3: CASSPSGTVNTEAFF. As DNA, the CDR3 is TGTGCCAGCTCACCATCGGGGACAGTGAACACTGAAGCTTTCTTT.

V gene TRBV23-1 combines with J gene TRBJ2-1; the match to TRBD2 covers 14 bases. TRBV23-1 is recorded as an ORF, its role being uncertain. The V gene end was trimmed by 1 base and the J gene end by 4 bases; junction bases not matched to a gene: 3. The length of the CDR3 is 17 residues. CDR3 sequence: CASSQWGLAGVYNEQFF. The CDR3 DNA reads as TGCGCCAGCAGTCAATGGGGACTAGCGGGGGTATACAATGAGCAGTTCTTC.

This clone was seen a few times. The J gene is TRBJ2-3, the V gene TRBV6-5, with D perhaps matching TRBD2 (5 bases). CDR1 and CDR2 (germline): MNHEY, SVGAGI. V dropped 0 bases and J dropped 4 bases, with 5 bases sitting between them. CDR3 length equals 13 residues. CDR3 coding DNA: TGTGCCAGCAGTTACTCGCGGGCAGATACGCAGTATTTT. This codes for CASSYSRADTQYF.

The V and J genes are TRBV7-8 and TRBJ1-1; 12 bases are a match to TRBD1. The CDR3 length is 14 residues. Trimming at V came to 5 bases and at J to 6 bases, leaving 4 bases not matched to a gene. CDR1 is SGHVS, CDR2 FQNEAQ, per germline. This CDR3 reads CASSPGTGGSEAFF. The CDR3, as DNA: TGTGCCAGCAGCCCCGGGACAGGGGGCTCTGAAGCTTTCTTT. The full variable domain, in which reference TRBV7-8 and TRBJ1-1 provide the parts outside the CDR3, is GAGVSQSPRYKVAKRGQDVALRCDPISGHVSLFWYQQALGQGPEFLTYFQNEAQLDKSGLPSDRFFAERPEGSVSTLKIQRTQQEDSAVYLCASSPGTGGSEAFFGQGTRLTVV.

The chain combines TRBV6-1 with TRBJ2-5; 8 nucleotides align to TRBD1. The CDR3 runs 13 residues. CDR1 MNHNS and CDR2 SASEGT come from the germline V gene. V shed 6 bases, J shed 5 bases, and the junction held 5 bases outside the gene matches. This chain's CDR3 is CASSTGGRETQYF. CDR3 DNA: TGTGCCAGCAGCACAGGGGGAAGGGAGACCCAGTACTTC.

This clone was recorded a few times. The gene calls are TRBV14 and TRBJ1-1; D gene uncertain. The CDR3 spans 13 residues. Germline loops: CDR1 SGHDN, CDR2 FVKESK. Trimming shortened V by 0 bases and J by 6 bases, and 8 bases separated the two germline ends. This CDR3 is CASSQDLRSEAFF. In DNA form, the CDR3 reads TGTGCCAGCAGCCAAGATCTCCGTTCTGAAGCTTTCTTT.

The chain combines TRBV18 with TRBJ1-3, with D possibly TRBD1 on 6 matching bases. Germline assignment: CDR1 KGHSH and CDR2 LQKENI. Trimming cost V 3 bases and J 2 bases, with 11 bases left between them. CDR3 length: 15 residues. CDR3 in DNA: TGTGCCAGCTCACCTCCCGGGACAACTGGAAACACCATATATTTT. Amino acid sequence: CASSPPGTTGNTIYF.

The J gene is TRBJ2-2, the V gene TRBV6-1, with 7 bases matching TRBD2. The CDR3 extends over 14 amino acids. CDR1 and CDR2 from the germline V gene are MNHNS and SASEGT. Trimming took 1 base from V and 6 from J; bases not matched to a gene: 2. CDR3 sequence reads: CASSEDLAAGELFF. Written as DNA, the CDR3 is TGTGCCAGCAGTGAAGACCTAGCGGCCGGGGAGCTGTTTTTT.

The chain has TRBV7-9 and TRBJ2-3, with D unresolved. V lost 6 bases and J 2 bases, leaving 12 bases between the germline ends. This CDR3 is built from 14 residues. CDR1 SEHNR and CDR2 FQNEAQ come from the germline V gene (reference sequence). As DNA, the CDR3 is TGTGCCAGCAGTACAGACGGATTCACAGATACGCAGTATTTT. Amino acids: CASSTDGFTDTQYF.

The gene calls are TRBV19 and TRBJ1-3, with D uncertain. There are 14 residues in the CDR3. With 3 bases removed from V and 0 bases from J, the gap between germline ends came to 6 bases. Germline V CDR1 and CDR2: LNHDA, SQIVND (reference sequence). CDR3 bases: TGTGCCAGTAGTATTTCCGGCTCTGGAAACACCATATATTTT. Translation gives CASSISGSGNTIYF.

The chain is built from TRBV5-4 and TRBJ1-6, with D maybe TRBD1 (5 bases). Germline V gives CDR1 SGHNT, CDR2 YYREEE (reference sequence). The CDR3 is 16 amino acids. V lost 4 bases to trimming and J lost 7 bases, with 18 bases between them. For the CDR3, the DNA is TGTGCCAGCAGCCCCTCGGTGGCAGGGTCCAATTCACCCCTCCACTTT. Its translation: CASSPSVAGSNSPLHF.

The rearrangement links TRBV10-3 to TRBJ1-2, with unresolved D. The CDR3 sequence is 15 residues long. The V end lost 0 bases, the J end lost 4 bases, and 12 bases lay between the germline ends. Germline lookup yields CDR1 ENHRY and CDR2 SYGVKD. The CDR3 here is CAISESRRPLYGYTF. CDR3 DNA: TGTGCCATCAGTGAGTCTCGGCGCCCCCTCTATGGCTACACCTTC.

The genes are TRBV6-5 and TRBJ2-7; 13 bases fit TRBD2. The CDR3 has 16 residues. Trimming removed 2 bases from V and 3 bases from J; junction bases left unmatched: 4. CDR1 is MNHEY and CDR2 is SVGAGI in the germline V gene. The CDR3 nucleotides read TGTGCCAGCAGTTACGGGGGACTAGCGGGGTTCTACGAGCAGTACTTC. Translating it yields CASSYGGLAGFYEQYF.

As regards this clone: The same CDR3 also results from other DNA sequences found in this sample. The chain recombines TRBV7-3 with TRBJ1-1; D gene uncertain. The CDR3 spans 13 residues. The V and J ends lost 0 bases and 3 bases respectively, with 5 bases between them. Germline values: CDR1 SGHTA, CDR2 FQGTGA. The CDR3 DNA reads TGTGCCAGCAGCTTAACGCCCGACACTGAAGCTTTCTTT. It yields the protein CASSLTPDTEAFF.

The gene calls are TRBV5-1 and TRBJ2-2; either TRBD1 or TRBD2 may supply D (5 bases each). Germline values: CDR1 SGHRS, CDR2 YFSETQ. V was cut by 4 bases and J by 2 bases, with 12 bases left in between. This CDR3 has 15 amino acids. CDR3 in DNA: TGCGCCAGCAGCACGGGGACGGCTAACACCGGGGAGCTGTTTTTT. Protein sequence: CASSTGTANTGELFF.

The chain uses TRBV6-5 and TRBJ2-1; 8 nucleotides agree with TRBD1. Germline CDR1 is MNHEY and CDR2 is SVGAGI. The CDR3 covers 15 residues. Unmatched junction bases numbered 6, after V lost 0 bases and J lost 8 bases. DNA of the CDR3: TGTGCCAGCAGTTACTCGGGGACAGGCCGAGATGAGCAGTTCTTC. It encodes CASSYSGTGRDEQFF.

The V and J genes are TRBV7-9 and TRBJ1-1, with TRBD1 as a possible D gene (6 bases). The CDR3 runs to 15 residues. The germline V and J ends were trimmed by 5 bases and 5 bases, with 18 bases remaining between them. In germline, CDR1 is SEHNR, CDR2 FQNEAQ (reference sequence). The CDR3 reads CASSPPFRGGTEAFF. DNA for the CDR3: TGTGCCAGCAGCCCTCCCTTCAGGGGTGGAACTGAAGCTTTCTTT. Together with reference TRBV7-9 and TRBJ1-1, the CDR3 gives the full variable domain: DTGVSQNPRHKITKRGQNVTFRCDPISEHNRLYWYRQTLGQGPEFLTYFQNEAQLEKSRLLSDRFSAERPKGSFSTLEIQRTEQGDSAMYLCASSPPFRGGTEAFFGQGTRLTVV.